These 17 T cell receptor beta chains originate from one sample sequenced in a study of lymphopenia after photon versus proton radiotherapy. Clones were sequenced by immunoSEQ multiplex PCR, and TCRdb holds only the in-frame ones, with some missing. The sample consists of 35,000 to 40,000 clones, more than 70% of them appearing once. This material consisted of peripheral blood, taken from a patient treated with photon-based radiotherapy. The receptors originated from a man between 50 and 59 years old with gastric cancer.

This rearrangement joins TRBV11-2 to TRBJ2-1; 8 positions agree with TRBD2. Germline V gene sequence: CDR1 SGHAT, CDR2 FQNNGV. CDR3 length equals 15 residues. Trimming removed 5 bases from V and 9 bases from J; junction bases left unmatched: 12. Here the CDR3 DNA reads TGTGCCAGCAGCCCGTTAGCGGGGCCCCGCAGTGAGCAGTTCTTC. This translates into CASSPLAGPRSEQFF.

The rearrangement joins TRBV6-5 to TRBJ2-3, with a possible D match to TRBD2 (6 bases). V lost 0 bases and J 2 bases, leaving 9 bases between the germline ends. This CDR3 spans 15 amino acids. CDR1 is MNHEY, CDR2 SVGAGI, per germline. This CDR3 reads CASSYSGLHTDTQYF. CDR3 nucleotides: TGTGCCAGCAGTTACTCCGGACTACACACAGATACGCAGTATTTT.

The gene calls are TRBV16 and TRBJ1-1, with D possibly matching TRBD1 (6 bases). Germline V gives CDR1 KGHSY, CDR2 FQNENV. V was shortened by 5 bases and J by 1 base, with 14 bases between the two germline ends. The CDR3 contains 15 residues. Written as DNA, the CDR3 is TGTGCCAGCAGCGCCCAACAGGGAAGGAACACTGAAGCTTTCTTT. Amino acid sequence: CASSAQQGRNTEAFF. The full variable domain, rest sourced from reference TRBV16 and TRBJ1-1, is GEEVAQTPKHLVRGEGQKAKLYCAPIKGHSYVFWYQQVLKNEFKFLISFQNENVFDETGMPKERFSAKCLPNSPCSLEIQATKLEDSAVYFCASSAQQGRNTEAFFGQGTRLTVV.

This chain joins TRBV4-1 and TRBJ1-2; 10 nucleotides line up with TRBD1. After removal of 0 bases from V and 8 bases from J, the junction contained 6 bases not matched to a gene. CDR3 length: 15 amino acids. Germline V gives CDR1 MGHRA, CDR2 YSYEKL. The DNA of the CDR3 is TGCGCCAGCAGCCAAGAGGAGACAGGGGGCCGGGGCTACACCTTC. Its protein is CASSQEETGGRGYTF.

V usage is TRBV10-2 and J usage is TRBJ2-1; D possibly corresponds to TRBD2 (5 bases). Deletions cut 7 bases from V and 0 bases from J, with 7 bases between. The CDR3 is 13 amino acids. The germline V gene encodes CDR1 WSHSY and CDR2 SAAADI. In DNA form, the CDR3 reads TGCGCCAGCAAGGACTTCTCCTACAATGAGCAGTTCTTC. As protein: CASKDFSYNEQFF.

This clone showed up just once. J is TRBJ2-7 and V is TRBV7-9; the D is unclear. V was pared by 3 bases and J by 2 bases, with 17 bases between. Germline V gene data show CDR1 as SEHNR and CDR2 as FQNEAQ (reference sequence). CDR3 length: 16 amino acids. In DNA, the CDR3 is TGTGCCAGCAGCTTCCCCCCGGGCCCCCAAACCTACGAGCAGTACTTC. Encoded protein: CASSFPPGPQTYEQYF.

The V gene is TRBV11-2, the J gene TRBJ2-3; D unresolved. Germline values: CDR1 SGHAT, CDR2 FQNNGV. The V gene lost 2 bases and the J gene lost 7 bases, with 7 bases spanning the gap. This CDR3 has 12 residues. The CDR3 nucleotides are TGTGCCAGCAGCTTACCCGGAAATACGCAGTATTTT. Translated, it gives CASSLPGNTQYF.

This clone occurred once. The rearrangement joins TRBV29-1 to TRBJ2-3; D is unresolved. V was shortened by 8 bases and J by 1 base, with 7 bases between the two germline ends. Germline assignment: CDR1 SQVTM and CDR2 ANQGSEA. The CDR3 contains 11 residues. The CDR3 here is CSLRGTDTQYF. CDR3 DNA sequence: TGCAGCCTCCGGGGCACAGATACGCAGTATTTT.

This clone was counted once. The chain joins TRBV27 to TRBJ2-1; D gene uncertain. Trimming cost V 0 bases and J 6 bases, with 9 bases left between them. Germline V lookup: CDR1 MNHEY, CDR2 SMNVEV (reference sequence). The CDR3 runs to 14 residues. The CDR3 DNA reads as TGTGCCAGCAGTTTATCCGACTGGGGCAATGAGCAGTTCTTC. Protein: CASSLSDWGNEQFF.

This chain joins TRBV19 and TRBJ1-5; the match to TRBD1 covers 10 bases. Germline trimming cut 7 bases from V and 6 bases from J; bases unmatched to any gene: 12. Germline V gene data show CDR1 as LNHDA and CDR2 as SQIVND (reference sequence). The CDR3 is 16 residues long. The DNA for the CDR3 is TGTGCCAGTACCCCTTCCGGGACAGGGGTTTTTCAGCCCCAGCATTTT. Its protein is CASTPSGTGVFQPQHF. Looking up the rest from reference TRBV19 and TRBJ1-5 gives the full variable domain: DGGITQSPKYLFRKEGQNVTLSCEQNLNHDAMYWYRQDPGQGLRLIYYSQIVNDFQKGDIAEGYSVSREKKESFPLTVTSAQKNPTAFYLCASTPSGTGVFQPQHFGDGTRLSIL.

The chain is built from TRBV7-2 and TRBJ2-7; 9 bases fit TRBD2. This CDR3 region has 19 residues. Germline V CDR1 and CDR2: SGHTA, FQGNSA. The ends lost 4 bases at V and 1 base at J; junction bases unmatched: 17. In DNA, the CDR3 is TGTGCCAGCAGCTCTGGACTAGCGCGGTCTCACCCTGGGTCCTACGAGCAGTACTTC. It specifies CASSSGLARSHPGSYEQYF. The whole variable domain, filled in from reference TRBV7-2 and TRBJ2-7, reads GAGVSQSPSNKVTEKGKDVELRCDPISGHTALYWYRQSLGQGLEFLIYFQGNSAPDKSGLPSDRFSAERTGGSVSTLTIQRTQQEDSAVYLCASSSGLARSHPGSYEQYFGPGTRLTVT.

Only one count was recorded for this clone. J is TRBJ1-2 and V is TRBV10-3, with D maybe TRBD1 (5 bases). Germline values: CDR1 ENHRY, CDR2 SYGVKD. Deletions cut 10 bases from V and 4 bases from J, with 19 bases between. The CDR3 contains 14 residues. CDR3 sequence: CATSQPDKSYGYTF. CDR3 DNA sequence: TGTGCCACATCCCAACCGGACAAGAGCTATGGCTACACCTTC.

The V gene is TRBV7-2, the J gene TRBJ1-2; no clear D gene. This CDR3 region has 14 residues. Deletions cut 2 bases from V and 2 bases from J, with 9 bases between. CDR1 and CDR2 (germline): SGHTA, FQGNSA. In DNA form, the CDR3 reads TGTGCCAGCAGCTTACTCAGCACGAACTATGGCTACACCTTC. Translating gives CASSLLSTNYGYTF.

In this sample, this clone turned up once. The rearrangement links TRBV29-1 to TRBJ2-2; 10 bases map to TRBD1. Germline CDR1 reads SQVTM; CDR2 reads ANQGSEA. The CDR3 totals 15 residues. V shed 7 bases, J shed 4 bases, and the junction held 9 bases outside the gene matches. CDR3 nucleotides: TGCAGCGCCTCCGGGACAGGGGTCTCCACCGGGGAGCTGTTTTTT. The encoded protein is CSASGTGVSTGELFF.

The chain employs TRBV18 and TRBJ2-7; TRBD2 matches 7 bases. The ends lost 6 bases at V and 0 bases at J; junction bases unmatched: 2. The germline V gene encodes CDR1 KGHSH and CDR2 LQKENI. The CDR3 is 13 residues long. As DNA, the CDR3 is TGTGCCAGCTCCCGCGGGAGCTCCTACGAGCAGTACTTC. Protein sequence: CASSRGSSYEQYF.

The chain employs TRBV28 and TRBJ2-4; D remains ambiguous. V was trimmed by 5 bases and J by 0 bases, leaving 14 bases between them. This CDR3 comprises 16 residues. CDR1 is MDHEN, CDR2 SYDVKM, per germline. In DNA, the CDR3 is TGTGCCAGCAGTCCGCAAAAGGCCCTAGCCAAAAACATTCAGTACTTC. It codes for CASSPQKALAKNIQYF. The whole variable domain, remainder taken from reference TRBV28 and TRBJ2-4, is DVKVTQSSRYLVKRTGEKVFLECVQDMDHENMFWYRQDPGLGLRLIYFSYDVKMKEKGDIPEGYSVSREKKERFSLILESASTNQTSMYLCASSPQKALAKNIQYFGAGTRLSVL.

The J gene is TRBJ2-2, the V gene TRBV7-9; no clear D gene. V lost 2 bases and J 4 bases, leaving 5 bases between the germline ends. The germline V gene encodes CDR1 SEHNR and CDR2 FQNEAQ (reference sequence). CDR3 length equals 13 residues. The CDR3 DNA is TGTGCCAGCAGCTTATTCTCCACCGGGGAGCTGTTTTTT. It encodes CASSLFSTGELFF. The full variable domain, in which reference TRBV7-9 and TRBJ2-2 provide the parts outside the CDR3, is DTGVSQNPRHKITKRGQNVTFRCDPISEHNRLYWYRQTLGQGPEFLTYFQNEAQLEKSRLLSDRFSAERPKGSFSTLEIQRTEQGDSAMYLCASSLFSTGELFFGEGSRLTVL.